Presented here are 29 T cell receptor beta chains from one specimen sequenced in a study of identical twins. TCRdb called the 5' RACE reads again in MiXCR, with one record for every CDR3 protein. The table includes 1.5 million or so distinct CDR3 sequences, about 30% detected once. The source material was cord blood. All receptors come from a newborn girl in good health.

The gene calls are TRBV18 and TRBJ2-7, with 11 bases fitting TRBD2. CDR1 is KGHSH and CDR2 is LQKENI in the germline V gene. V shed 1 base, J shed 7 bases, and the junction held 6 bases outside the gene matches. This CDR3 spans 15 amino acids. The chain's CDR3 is CASSPRETSGKEQYF. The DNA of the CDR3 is TGTGCCAGCTCACCACGAGAGACTAGCGGGAAGGAGCAGTACTTC. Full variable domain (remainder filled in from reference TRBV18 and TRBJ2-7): NAGVMQNPRHLVRRRGQEARLRCSPMKGHSHVYWYRQLPEEGLKFMVYLQKENIIDESGMPKERFSAEFPKEGPSILRIQQVVRGDSAAYFCASSPRETSGKEQYFGPGTRLTVT.

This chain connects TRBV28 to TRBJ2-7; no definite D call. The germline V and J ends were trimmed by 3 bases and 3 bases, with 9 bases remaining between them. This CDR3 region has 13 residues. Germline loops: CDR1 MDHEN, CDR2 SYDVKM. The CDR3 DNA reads TGTGCCAGCAGTTTTCACACCCTCTACGAGCAGTACTTC. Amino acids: CASSFHTLYEQYF.

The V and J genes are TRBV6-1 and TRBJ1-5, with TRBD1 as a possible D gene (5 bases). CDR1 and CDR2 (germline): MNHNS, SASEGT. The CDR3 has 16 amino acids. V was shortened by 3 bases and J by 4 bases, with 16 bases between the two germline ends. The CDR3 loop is CASSELLGGENQPQHF. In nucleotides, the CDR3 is TGTGCCAGCAGTGAGTTACTCGGGGGAGAGAATCAGCCCCAGCATTTT.

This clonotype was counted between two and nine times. The chain's CDR3 is CASRRLAGGDNEQFF. CDR3 coding DNA: TGTGCCAGCAGGCGACTAGCGGGAGGGGACAATGAGCAGTTCTTC. The chain employs TRBV7-2 and TRBJ2-1, with 14 bases aligning to TRBD2. From germline, CDR1 is SGHTA and CDR2 FQGNSA. The trim removed 6 bases at V and 5 bases at J, leaving 3 bases unmatched. This CDR3 region has 15 residues.

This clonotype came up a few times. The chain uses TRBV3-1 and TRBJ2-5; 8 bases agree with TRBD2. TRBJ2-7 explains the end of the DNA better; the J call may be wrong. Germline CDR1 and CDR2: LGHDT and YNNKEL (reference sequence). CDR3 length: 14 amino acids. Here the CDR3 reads CASSQVGTSREQYF. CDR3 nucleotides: TGTGCCAGCAGCCAAGTAGGGACTAGTCGCGAGCAGTACTTC.

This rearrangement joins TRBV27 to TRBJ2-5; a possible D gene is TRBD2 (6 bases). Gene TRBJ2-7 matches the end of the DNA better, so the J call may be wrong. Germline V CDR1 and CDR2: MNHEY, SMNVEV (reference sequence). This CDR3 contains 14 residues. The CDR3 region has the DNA TGTGCCAGCAGTTTCTTACTGGGCGGGGACGAGCAGTACTTC. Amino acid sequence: CASSFLLGGDEQYF.

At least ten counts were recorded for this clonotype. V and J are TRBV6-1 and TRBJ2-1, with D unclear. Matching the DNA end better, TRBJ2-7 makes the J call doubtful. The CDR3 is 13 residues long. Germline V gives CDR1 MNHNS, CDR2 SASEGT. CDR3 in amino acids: CASSDSSYNEQYF. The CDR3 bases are TGTGCCAGCAGTGACAGCTCCTACAATGAGCAGTACTTC.

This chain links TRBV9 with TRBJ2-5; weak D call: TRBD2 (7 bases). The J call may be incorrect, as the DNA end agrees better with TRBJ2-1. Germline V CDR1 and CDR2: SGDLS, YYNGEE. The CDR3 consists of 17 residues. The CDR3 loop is CASSVAYGGPYQETQFF. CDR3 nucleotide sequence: TGTGCCAGCAGCGTAGCGTACGGGGGGCCGTACCAAGAGACCCAGTTCTTC.

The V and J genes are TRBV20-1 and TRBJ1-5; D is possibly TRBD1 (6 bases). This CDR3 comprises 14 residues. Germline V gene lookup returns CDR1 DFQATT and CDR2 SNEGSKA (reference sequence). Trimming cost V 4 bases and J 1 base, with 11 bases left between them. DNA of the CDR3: TGCAGTGCTACATTCGGGGGCAGCAATCAGCCCCAGCATTTT. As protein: CSATFGGSNQPQHF.

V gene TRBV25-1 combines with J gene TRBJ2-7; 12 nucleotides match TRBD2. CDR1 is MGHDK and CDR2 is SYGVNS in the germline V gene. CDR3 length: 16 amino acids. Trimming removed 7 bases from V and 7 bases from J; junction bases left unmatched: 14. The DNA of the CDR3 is TGTGCCAGCATGGAGGGGCTAGCGGGAGGGTACAATGAGCAGTACTTC. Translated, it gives CASMEGLAGGYNEQYF.

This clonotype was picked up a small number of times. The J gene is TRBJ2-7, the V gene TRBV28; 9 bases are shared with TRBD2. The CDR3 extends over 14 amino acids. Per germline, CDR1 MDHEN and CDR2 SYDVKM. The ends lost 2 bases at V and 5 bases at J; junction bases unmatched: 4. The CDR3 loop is CASSLVAGAHEQYF. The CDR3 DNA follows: TGTGCCAGCAGTTTAGTAGCGGGAGCCCACGAGCAGTACTTC.

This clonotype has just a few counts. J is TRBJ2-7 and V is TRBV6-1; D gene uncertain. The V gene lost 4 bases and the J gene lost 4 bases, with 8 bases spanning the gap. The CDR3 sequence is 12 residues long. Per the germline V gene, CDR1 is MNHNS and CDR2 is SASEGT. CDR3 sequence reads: CASSGRWYEQYF. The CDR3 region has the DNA TGTGCCAGCAGTGGACGGTGGTACGAGCAGTACTTC.

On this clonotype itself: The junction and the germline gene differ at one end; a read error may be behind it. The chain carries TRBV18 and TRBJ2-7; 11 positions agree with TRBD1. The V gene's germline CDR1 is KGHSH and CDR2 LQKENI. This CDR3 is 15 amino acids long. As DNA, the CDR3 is TGTGCCAGCTCACAGAGGACAGGGGGCTCCGACGAGCAGTACTTC. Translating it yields CASSQRTGGSDEQYF.

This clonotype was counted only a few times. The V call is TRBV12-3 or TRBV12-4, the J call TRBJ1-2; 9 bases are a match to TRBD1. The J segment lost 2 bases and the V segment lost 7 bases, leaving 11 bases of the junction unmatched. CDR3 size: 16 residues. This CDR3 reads CASNHHRGLWNYGYTF. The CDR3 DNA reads TGTGCCAGCAATCACCACAGGGGGCTATGGAACTATGGCTACACCTTC.

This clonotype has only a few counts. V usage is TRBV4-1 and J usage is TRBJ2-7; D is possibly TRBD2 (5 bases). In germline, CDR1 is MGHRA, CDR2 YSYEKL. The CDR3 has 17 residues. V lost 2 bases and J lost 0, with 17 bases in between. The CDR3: CASSQLLPIARSYEQYF. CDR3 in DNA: TGCGCCAGCAGCCAACTGCTACCTATAGCGCGCTCCTACGAGCAGTACTTC.

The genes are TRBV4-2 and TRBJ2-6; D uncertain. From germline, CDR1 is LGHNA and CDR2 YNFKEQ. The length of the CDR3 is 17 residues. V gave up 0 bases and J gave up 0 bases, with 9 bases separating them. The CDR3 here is CASSQDVMLSGANVLTF. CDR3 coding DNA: TGTGCCAGCAGCCAAGATGTGATGCTCTCTGGGGCCAACGTCCTGACTTTC.

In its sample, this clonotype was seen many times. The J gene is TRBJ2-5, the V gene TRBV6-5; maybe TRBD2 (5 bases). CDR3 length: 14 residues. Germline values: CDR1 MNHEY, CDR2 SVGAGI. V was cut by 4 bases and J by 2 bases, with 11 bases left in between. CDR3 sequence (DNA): TGTGCCAGCAGTTCCTTTAGCGCGCAAGAGACCCAGTACTTC. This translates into CASSSFSAQETQYF.

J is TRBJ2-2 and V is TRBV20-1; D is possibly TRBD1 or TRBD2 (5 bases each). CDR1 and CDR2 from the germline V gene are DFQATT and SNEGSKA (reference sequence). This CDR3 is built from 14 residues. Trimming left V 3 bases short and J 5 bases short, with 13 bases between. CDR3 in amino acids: CSARRGRATGELFF. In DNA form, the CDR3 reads TGCAGTGCTAGGAGGGGACGTGCAACCGGGGAGCTGTTTTTT.

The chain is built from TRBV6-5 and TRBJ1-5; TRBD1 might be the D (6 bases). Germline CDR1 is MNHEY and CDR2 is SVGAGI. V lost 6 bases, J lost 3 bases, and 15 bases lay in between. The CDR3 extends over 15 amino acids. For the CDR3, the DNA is TGTGCCAGCAGCCGGACAGCCACTCTCAATCAGCCCCAGCATTTT. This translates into CASSRTATLNQPQHF.

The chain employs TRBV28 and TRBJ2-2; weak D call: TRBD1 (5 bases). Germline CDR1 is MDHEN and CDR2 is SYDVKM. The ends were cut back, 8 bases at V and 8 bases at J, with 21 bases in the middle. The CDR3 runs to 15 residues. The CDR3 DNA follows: TGTGCCAGCGGACACACTATCGGGTCGCCGGGGGAGCTGTTTTTT. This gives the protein CASGHTIGSPGELFF.

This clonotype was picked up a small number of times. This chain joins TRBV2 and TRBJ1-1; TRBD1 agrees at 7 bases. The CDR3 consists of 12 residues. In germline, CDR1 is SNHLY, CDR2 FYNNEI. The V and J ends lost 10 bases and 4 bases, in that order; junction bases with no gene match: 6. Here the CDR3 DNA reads TGTGCCAATAGACAGGGAGGCACTGAAGCTTTCTTT. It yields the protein CANRQGGTEAFF.

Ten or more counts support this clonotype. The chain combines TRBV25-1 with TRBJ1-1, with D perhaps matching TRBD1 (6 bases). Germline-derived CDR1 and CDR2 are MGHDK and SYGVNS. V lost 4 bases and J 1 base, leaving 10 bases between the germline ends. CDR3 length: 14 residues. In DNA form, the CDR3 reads TGTGCCAGCAGTGTCGGCAGGGGGAACACTGAAGCTTTCTTT. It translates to CASSVGRGNTEAFF.

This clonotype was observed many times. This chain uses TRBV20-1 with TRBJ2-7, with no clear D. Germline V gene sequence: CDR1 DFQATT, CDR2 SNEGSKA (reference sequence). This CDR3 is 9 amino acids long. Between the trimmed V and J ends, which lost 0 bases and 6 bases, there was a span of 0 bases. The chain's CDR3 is CSARDEQYF. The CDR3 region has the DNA TGCAGTGCTAGAGACGAGCAGTACTTC.

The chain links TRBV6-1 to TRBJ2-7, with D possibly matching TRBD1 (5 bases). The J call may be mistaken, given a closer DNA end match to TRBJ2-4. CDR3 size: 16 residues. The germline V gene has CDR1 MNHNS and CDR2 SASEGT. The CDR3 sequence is CASSEAGPGAKNIQYF. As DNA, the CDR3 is TGTGCCAGCAGTGAAGCGGGGCCAGGGGCCAAAAACATTCAGTACTTC.

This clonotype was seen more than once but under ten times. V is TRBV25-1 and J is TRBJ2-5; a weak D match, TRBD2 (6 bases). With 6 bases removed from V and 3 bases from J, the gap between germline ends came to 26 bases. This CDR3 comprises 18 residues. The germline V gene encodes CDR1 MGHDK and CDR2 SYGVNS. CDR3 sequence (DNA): TGTGCCAGCAGCACCACTAGGACCCGGGACTCCCAGAAAGAGACCCAGTACTTC. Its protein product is CASSTTRTRDSQKETQYF.

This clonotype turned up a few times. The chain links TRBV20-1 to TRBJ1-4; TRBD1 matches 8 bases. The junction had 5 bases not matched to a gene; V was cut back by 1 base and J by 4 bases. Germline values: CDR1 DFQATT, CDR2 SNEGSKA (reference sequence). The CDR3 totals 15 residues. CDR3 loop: CSARALTGVNEKLFF. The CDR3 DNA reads TGCAGTGCTAGAGCCCTGACAGGGGTTAATGAAAAACTGTTTTTT.

The chain's CDR3 is CSAREYEQFF. The DNA for the CDR3 is TGCAGTGCTAGGGAATATGAGCAGTTCTTC. This chain links TRBV20-1 with TRBJ2-1; D not resolved. The CDR3 sequence is 10 residues long. Germline V gives CDR1 DFQATT, CDR2 SNEGSKA (reference sequence). V lost 3 bases to trimming and J lost 8 bases, with 5 bases between them.

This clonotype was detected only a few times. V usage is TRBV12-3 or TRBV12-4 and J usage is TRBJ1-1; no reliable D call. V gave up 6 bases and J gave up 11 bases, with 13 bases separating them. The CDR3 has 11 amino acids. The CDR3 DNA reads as TGTGCCAGCAGGCTCGGGATAGTGGCTTTCTTT. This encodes CASRLGIVAFF.

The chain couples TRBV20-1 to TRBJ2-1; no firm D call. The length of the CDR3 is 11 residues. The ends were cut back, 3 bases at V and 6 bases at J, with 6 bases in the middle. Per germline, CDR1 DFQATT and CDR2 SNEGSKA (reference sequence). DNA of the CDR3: TGCAGTGCTAGGGAAAGCAATGAGCAGTTCTTC. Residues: CSARESNEQFF.